Listed below are T cell receptor beta chains from one sample, sequenced in a study of blood T cells in healthy people across ages. A single record per CDR3 protein comes from TCRdb applying MiXCR to the 5' RACE reads. The sample lists around 800,000 distinct CDR3 sequences; roughly 24% were seen once. The same sample was also used in a study of T cells of mothers and their children.

Specimen: blood. The receptors stem from a boy between 10 and 17 years old in good health. The CDR3 runs from the conserved cysteine through the conserved F or W. The D gene is left open where the match is weak. Part of the rows lack a size; the others show once, few, many or a class for expanded clones.

d_gene	j_gene	len	v_gene	abundance	CDR3aa	CDR3nt
.	TRBJ2-2	14	TRBV30	.	CAWSWSSNTGELFF	TGTGCCTGGAGTTGGAGTTCGAACACCGGGGAGCTGTTTTTT
.	TRBJ1-2	17	TRBV12-3/TRBV12-4	.	CASSLGRFVFRDYGYTF	TGTGCCAGCAGTTTAGGCCGGTTTGTTTTTAGGGACTATGGCTACACCTTC
.	TRBJ1-2	17	TRBV28	.	CASSYSLGASGNYGYTF	TGTGCCAGCAGCTACTCCCTGGGGGCCTCGGGGAACTATGGCTACACCTTC
TRBD1	TRBJ2-4	17	TRBV7-6	few	CASSPRGQGAAKNIQYF	TGTGCCAGCAGCCCCCGAGGGCAGGGGGCGGCCAAAAACATTCAGTACTTC
.	TRBJ1-4	16	TRBV5-1	.	CASSSNPPDGGEKLFF	TGCGCCAGCAGCTCAAACCCGCCGGACGGGGGAGAAAAACTGTTTTTT
.	TRBJ2-7	12	TRBV20-1	few	CSAQLQPYEQYF	TGCAGTGCTCAACTACAGCCCTACGAGCAGTACTTC
.	TRBJ2-2	16	TRBV9	few	CASSVGRRIDTGELFF	TGTGCCAGCAGCGTAGGTAGGCGAATCGACACCGGGGAGCTGTTTTTT
.	TRBJ2-5	15	TRBV4-1	.	CASSQGIGWEETQYF	TGCGCCAGCAGCCAAGGAATCGGCTGGGAAGAGACCCAGTACTTC
TRBD1	TRBJ2-1	16	TRBV27	.	CASSQQGVGSYNEQFF	TGTGCCAGCAGTCAACAGGGGGTAGGGTCCTACAATGAGCAGTTCTTC
.	TRBJ2-1	16	TRBV9	few	CASSGSGNRGGDEQFF	TGTGCCAGCAGCGGGAGCGGTAACAGGGGGGGGGATGAGCAGTTCTTC
.	TRBJ2-5	14	TRBV20-1	few	CSARDTTSKETQYF	TGCAGTGCTAGAGATACGACATCCAAAGAGACCCAGTACTTC
TRBD2	TRBJ2-7	16	TRBV20-1	.	CSAQTYSASGVYEQYF	TGCAGTGCCCAAACCTACTCGGCTAGCGGGGTCTACGAGCAGTACTTC